Each of the 9 T cell receptor beta chains below was sequenced from the same sample in a study of T cell responses to AZD1222 COVID-19 vaccine. Assay used: immunoSEQ multiplex PCR; TCRdb lists only in-frame clones, some missing. The data hold more than 95,000 clones, with 90% observed a single time. The sequences come from peripheral blood, collected on day 0 of AZD1222 vaccination. The receptors stem from an adult in good health.

This clone appeared once. V is TRBV5-5 and J is TRBJ2-1; 7 bases map to TRBD2. J was trimmed by 8 bases and V by 0 bases; bases with no gene match: 11. CDR3 length equals 16 residues. Germline CDR1 and CDR2: SGHKS and YYEKEE (reference sequence). CDR3 in amino acids: CASSLAFGRRADEQFF. The DNA of the CDR3 is TGTGCCAGCAGCTTGGCCTTCGGGAGGAGAGCTGATGAGCAGTTCTTC.

The genes are TRBV5-1 and TRBJ2-3; 13 nucleotides align to TRBD2. The CDR3 runs 18 residues. V was clipped by 2 bases and J by 1 base; unmatched bases: 7. The V gene's germline CDR1 is SGHRS and CDR2 YFSETQ. DNA for the CDR3: TGCGCCAGCAGCTTAGGACTAGCGGGAGTGGGTGGCACAGATACGCAGTATTTT. This codes for CASSLGLAGVGGTDTQYF.

To note about this clone: Other DNA sequences from this sample encode an identical CDR3 as well. The CDR3 spells CASRGQGWTEAFF. CDR3 DNA: TGTGCCAGCAGGGGACAGGGGTGGACTGAAGCTTTCTTT. This sequence joins TRBV28 and TRBJ1-1; 10 positions match TRBD1. V was pared by 6 bases and J by 5 bases, with 3 bases of the junction left unmatched. The germline gives CDR1 MDHEN, CDR2 SYDVKM. The CDR3 loop spans 13 amino acids.

This clone was found a few times. The chain is built from TRBV19 and TRBJ2-1; 8 positions agree with TRBD2. Unmatched junction bases numbered 12, after V lost 3 bases and J lost 2 bases. Germline-derived CDR1 and CDR2 are LNHDA and SQIVND (reference sequence). CDR3 length equals 18 residues. CDR3 bases: TGTGCCAGTAGTATTGGGCGGGGGGCGGCTGCTACCTACAATGAGCAGTTCTTC. Its translation is CASSIGRGAAATYNEQFF.

V gene TRBV13 combines with J gene TRBJ2-7; 12 positions agree with TRBD2. Germline trimming cut 5 bases from V and 0 bases from J; bases unmatched to any gene: 5. This CDR3 is built from 16 residues. Looked up from germline, CDR1 is PRHDT and CDR2 is FYEKMQ (reference sequence). DNA of the CDR3: TGTGCCAGCAGCACGACTAGCGGGAGTCCCTCCTACGAGCAGTACTTC. This translates into CASSTTSGSPSYEQYF.

The chain employs TRBV5-1 and TRBJ1-1; a weak D match, TRBD1 (6 bases). CDR1 and CDR2 from the germline V gene are SGHRS and YFSETQ. The CDR3 loop spans 14 amino acids. Trimming shortened V by 3 bases and J by 4 bases, and 13 bases separated the two germline ends. The CDR3 is CASSSQGSGTEAFF. DNA of the CDR3: TGCGCCAGCAGCTCTCAGGGGAGCGGCACTGAAGCTTTCTTT.

Only one count was recorded for this clone. V and J are TRBV5-5 and TRBJ2-7; maybe TRBD1 (5 bases). This CDR3 comprises 14 residues. Germline assignment: CDR1 SGHKS and CDR2 YYEKEE (reference sequence). V shed 0 bases and J shed 0 bases, with 7 bases lying between them. The CDR3 nucleotides read TGTGCCAGCAGCTTGGGACAGACCTCCTACGAGCAGTACTTC. As protein: CASSLGQTSYEQYF. Filled out from reference TRBV5-5 and TRBJ2-7, the complete variable domain reads DAGVTQSPTHLIKTRGQQVTLRCSPISGHKSVSWYQQVLGQGPQFIFQYYEKEERGRGNFPDRFSARQFPNYSSELNVNALLLGDSALYLCASSLGQTSYEQYFGPGTRLTVT.

V and J are TRBV29-1 and TRBJ2-3; the D call may be TRBD1 or TRBD2 (5 bases each). The length of the CDR3 is 13 residues. V lost 2 bases to trimming and J lost 4 bases, with 10 bases between them. Germline values: CDR1 SQVTM, CDR2 ANQGSEA. This CDR3 is CSVESVGADTQYF. The CDR3 nucleotides read TGCAGCGTTGAATCGGTGGGGGCAGATACGCAGTATTTT.

This clone was seen a single time. V usage is TRBV6-4 and J usage is TRBJ1-1; 9 bases map to TRBD1. CDR1 MRHNA and CDR2 SNTAGT come from the germline V gene. The V and J ends lost 6 bases and 4 bases, in that order; junction bases with no gene match: 3. The CDR3 length is 13 residues. The chain's CDR3 is CASRRQGGTEAFF. The CDR3 region has the DNA TGTGCCAGCAGAAGACAGGGGGGCACTGAAGCTTTCTTT.